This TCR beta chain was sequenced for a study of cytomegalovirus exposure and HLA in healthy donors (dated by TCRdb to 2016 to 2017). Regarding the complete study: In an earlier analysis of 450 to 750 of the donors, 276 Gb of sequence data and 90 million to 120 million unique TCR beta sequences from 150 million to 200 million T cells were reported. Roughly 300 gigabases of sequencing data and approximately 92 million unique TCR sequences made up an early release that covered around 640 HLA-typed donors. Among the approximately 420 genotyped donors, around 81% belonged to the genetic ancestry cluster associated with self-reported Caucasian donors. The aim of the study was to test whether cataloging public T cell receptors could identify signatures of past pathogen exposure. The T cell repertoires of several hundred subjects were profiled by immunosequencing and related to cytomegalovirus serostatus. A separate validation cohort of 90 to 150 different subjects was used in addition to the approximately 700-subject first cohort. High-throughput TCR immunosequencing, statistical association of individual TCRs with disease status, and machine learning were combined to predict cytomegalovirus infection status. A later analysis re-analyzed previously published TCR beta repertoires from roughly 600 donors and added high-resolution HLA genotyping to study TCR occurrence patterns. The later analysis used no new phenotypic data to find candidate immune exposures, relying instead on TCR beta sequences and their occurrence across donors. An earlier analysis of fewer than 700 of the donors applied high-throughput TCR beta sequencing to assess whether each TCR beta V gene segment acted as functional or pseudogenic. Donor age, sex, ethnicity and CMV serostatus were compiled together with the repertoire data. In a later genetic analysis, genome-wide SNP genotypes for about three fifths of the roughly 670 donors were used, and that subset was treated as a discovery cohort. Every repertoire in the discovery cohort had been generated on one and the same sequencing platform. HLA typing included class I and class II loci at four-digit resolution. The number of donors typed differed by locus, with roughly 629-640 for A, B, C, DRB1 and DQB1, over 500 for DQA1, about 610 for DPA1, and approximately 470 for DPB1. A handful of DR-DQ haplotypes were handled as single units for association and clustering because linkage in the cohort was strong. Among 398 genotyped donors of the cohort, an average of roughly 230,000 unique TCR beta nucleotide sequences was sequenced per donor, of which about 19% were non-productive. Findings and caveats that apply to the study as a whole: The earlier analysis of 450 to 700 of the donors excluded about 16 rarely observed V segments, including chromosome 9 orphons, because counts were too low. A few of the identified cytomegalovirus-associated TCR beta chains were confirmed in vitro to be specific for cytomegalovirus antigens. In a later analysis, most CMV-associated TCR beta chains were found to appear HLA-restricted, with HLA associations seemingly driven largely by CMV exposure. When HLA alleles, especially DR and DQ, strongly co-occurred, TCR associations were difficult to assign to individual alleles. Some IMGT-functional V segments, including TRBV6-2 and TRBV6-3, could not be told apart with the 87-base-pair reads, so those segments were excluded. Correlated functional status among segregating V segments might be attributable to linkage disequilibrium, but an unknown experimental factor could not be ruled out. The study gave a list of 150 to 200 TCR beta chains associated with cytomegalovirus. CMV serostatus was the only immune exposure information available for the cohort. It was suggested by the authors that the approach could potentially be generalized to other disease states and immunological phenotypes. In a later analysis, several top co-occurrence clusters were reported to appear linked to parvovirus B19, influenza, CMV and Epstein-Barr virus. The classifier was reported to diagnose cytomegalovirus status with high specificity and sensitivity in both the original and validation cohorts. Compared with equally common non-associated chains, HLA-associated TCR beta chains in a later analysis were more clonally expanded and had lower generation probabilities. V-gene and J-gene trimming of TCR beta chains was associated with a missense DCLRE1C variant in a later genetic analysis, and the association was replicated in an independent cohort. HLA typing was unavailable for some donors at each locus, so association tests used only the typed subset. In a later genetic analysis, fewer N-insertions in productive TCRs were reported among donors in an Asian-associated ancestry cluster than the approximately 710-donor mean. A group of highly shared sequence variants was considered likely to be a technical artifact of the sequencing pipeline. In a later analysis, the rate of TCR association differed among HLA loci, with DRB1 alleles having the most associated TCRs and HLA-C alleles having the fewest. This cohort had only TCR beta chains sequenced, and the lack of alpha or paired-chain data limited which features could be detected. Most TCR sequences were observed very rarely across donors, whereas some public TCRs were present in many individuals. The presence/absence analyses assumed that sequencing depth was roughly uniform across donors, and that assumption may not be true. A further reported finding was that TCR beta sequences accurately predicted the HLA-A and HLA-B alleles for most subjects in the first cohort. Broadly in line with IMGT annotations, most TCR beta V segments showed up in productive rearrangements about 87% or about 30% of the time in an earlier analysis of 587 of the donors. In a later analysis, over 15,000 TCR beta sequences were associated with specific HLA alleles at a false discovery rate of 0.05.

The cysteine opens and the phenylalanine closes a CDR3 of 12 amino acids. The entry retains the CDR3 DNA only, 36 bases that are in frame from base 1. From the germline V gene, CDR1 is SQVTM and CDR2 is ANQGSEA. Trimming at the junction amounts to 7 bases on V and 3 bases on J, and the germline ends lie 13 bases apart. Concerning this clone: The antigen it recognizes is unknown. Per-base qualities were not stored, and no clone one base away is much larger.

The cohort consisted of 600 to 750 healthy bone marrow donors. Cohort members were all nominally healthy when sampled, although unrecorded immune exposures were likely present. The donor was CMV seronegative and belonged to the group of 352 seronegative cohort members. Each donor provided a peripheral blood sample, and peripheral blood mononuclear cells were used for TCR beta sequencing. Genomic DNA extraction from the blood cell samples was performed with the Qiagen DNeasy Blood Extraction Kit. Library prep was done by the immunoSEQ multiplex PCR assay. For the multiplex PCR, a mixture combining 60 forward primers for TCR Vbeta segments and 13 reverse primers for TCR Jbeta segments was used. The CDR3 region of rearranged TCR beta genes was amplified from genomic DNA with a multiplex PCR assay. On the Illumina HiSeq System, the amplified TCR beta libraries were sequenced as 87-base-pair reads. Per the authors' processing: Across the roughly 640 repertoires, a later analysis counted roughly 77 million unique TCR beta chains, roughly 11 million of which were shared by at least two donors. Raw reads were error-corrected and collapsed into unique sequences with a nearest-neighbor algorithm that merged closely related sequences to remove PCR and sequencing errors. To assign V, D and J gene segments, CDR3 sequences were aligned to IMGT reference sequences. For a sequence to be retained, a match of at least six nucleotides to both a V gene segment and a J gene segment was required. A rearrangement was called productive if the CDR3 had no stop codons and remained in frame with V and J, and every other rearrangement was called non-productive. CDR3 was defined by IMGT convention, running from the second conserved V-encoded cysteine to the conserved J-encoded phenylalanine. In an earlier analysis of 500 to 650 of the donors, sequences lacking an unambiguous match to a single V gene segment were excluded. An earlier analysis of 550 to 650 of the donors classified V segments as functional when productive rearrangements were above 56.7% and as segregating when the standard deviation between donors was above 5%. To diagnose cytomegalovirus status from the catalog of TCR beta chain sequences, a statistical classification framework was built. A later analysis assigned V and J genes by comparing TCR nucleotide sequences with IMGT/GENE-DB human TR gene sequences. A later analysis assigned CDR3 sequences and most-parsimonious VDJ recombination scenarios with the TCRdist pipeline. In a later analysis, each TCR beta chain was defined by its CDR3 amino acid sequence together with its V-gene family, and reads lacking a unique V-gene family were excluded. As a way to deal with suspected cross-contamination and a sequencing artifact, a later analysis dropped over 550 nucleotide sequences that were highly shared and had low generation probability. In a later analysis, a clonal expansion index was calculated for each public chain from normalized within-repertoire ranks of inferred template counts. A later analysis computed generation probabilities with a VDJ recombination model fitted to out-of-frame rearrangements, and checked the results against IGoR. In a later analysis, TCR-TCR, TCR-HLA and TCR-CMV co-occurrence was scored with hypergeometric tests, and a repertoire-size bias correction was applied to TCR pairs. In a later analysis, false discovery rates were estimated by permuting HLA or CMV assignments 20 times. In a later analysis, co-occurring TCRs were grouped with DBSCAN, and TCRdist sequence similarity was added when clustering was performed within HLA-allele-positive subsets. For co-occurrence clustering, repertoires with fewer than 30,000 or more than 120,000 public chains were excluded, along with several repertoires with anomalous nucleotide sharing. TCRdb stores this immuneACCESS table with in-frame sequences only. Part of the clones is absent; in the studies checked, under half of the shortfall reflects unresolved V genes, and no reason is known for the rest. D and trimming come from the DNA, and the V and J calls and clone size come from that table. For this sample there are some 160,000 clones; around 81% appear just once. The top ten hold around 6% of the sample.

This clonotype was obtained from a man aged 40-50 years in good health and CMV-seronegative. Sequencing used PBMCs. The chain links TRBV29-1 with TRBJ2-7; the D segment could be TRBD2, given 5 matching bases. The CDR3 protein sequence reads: CSALLGSYEQYF. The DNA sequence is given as TGCAGCGCACTACTAGGGAGCTACGAGCAGTACTTC.